This TCR beta chain was identified during a study of blood T cell repertoires in COVID-19. About the study: From the United States, Italy and Spain came samples of acute and convalescent COVID-19.

This clone has only a few counts. Method: immunoSEQ multiplex PCR; TCRdb's copy keeps in-frame clones and lacks some. The data hold around 250,000 clones, with about 88% observed a single time. The CDR3 has 16 amino acids. Germline CDR1 MNHEY, CDR2 SVGEGT. V lost 4 bases and J lost 5, with 20 bases in between. The rearrangement links TRBV6-2 or TRBV6-3 to TRBJ1-1; possibly TRBD1 for D (6 bases). Material: peripheral blood. This TCR derives from a man between 18 and 29 years old with active or convalescent COVID-19. CDR3 loop: CASSSIGGRVGTEAFF. In DNA, the CDR3 is TGTGCCAGCAGTTCTATCGGGGGGCGGGTTGGTACTGAAGCTTTCTTT.